The 2 T cell receptor beta chains in this list originate from one sample, sequenced in a study of blood T cell repertoires in COVID-19. TCRdb's copy holds only in-frame clones and misses some; the assay was immunoSEQ multiplex PCR. The table includes about 46,000 clones, about 86% detected once. Source material: PBMCs or T cells enriched from blood (not recorded which). These receptors came from a woman aged 45 to 65 who had recovered from COVID-19.

V and J are TRBV19 and TRBJ1-5; 8 bases match TRBD1. The germline V gene has CDR1 LNHDA and CDR2 SQIVND (reference sequence). The CDR3 extends over 16 amino acids. Trimming cost V 3 bases and J 2 bases; bases outside gene matches: 6. CDR3 sequence (DNA): TGTGCCAGTAGTATCCCCGGACAGGGTGGCAATCAGCCCCAGCATTTT. Encoded protein: CASSIPGQGGNQPQHF. Full variable domain (remainder filled in from reference TRBV19 and TRBJ1-5): DGGITQSPKYLFRKEGQNVTLSCEQNLNHDAMYWYRQDPGQGLRLIYYSQIVNDFQKGDIAEGYSVSREKKESFPLTVTSAQKNPTAFYLCASSIPGQGGNQPQHFGDGTRLSIL.

The genes are TRBV7-2 and TRBJ2-3, with a weak D call TRBD2 (6 bases). This CDR3 comprises 14 residues. Germline V gene data show CDR1 as SGHTA and CDR2 as FQGNSA. The V end was cut by 2 bases, the J end by 6 bases, with 12 bases between. CDR3 nucleotide sequence: TGTGCCAGCAGCTTAAGTGGCGCGGGGGATACGCAGTATTTT. Translating gives CASSLSGAGDTQYF. Filled out from reference TRBV7-2 and TRBJ2-3, the complete variable domain reads GAGVSQSPSNKVTEKGKDVELRCDPISGHTALYWYRQSLGQGLEFLIYFQGNSAPDKSGLPSDRFSAERTGGSVSTLTIQRTQQEDSAVYLCASSLSGAGDTQYFGPGTRLTVL.